Below are 27 T cell receptor beta chains sequenced from a single sample in a study of cytomegalovirus exposure and HLA in healthy donors. PCR amplification relied on 60 Vbeta primers (plus 13 Jbeta primers). Clones were read by immunoSEQ multiplex PCR, and TCRdb kept only the in-frame ones, dropping some. The table has 140,000 or so clones, approximately 80% seen once. Sequencing used PBMCs. These receptors came from a female donor in good health and CMV-seronegative.

This clone was detected once. The V gene is TRBV7-2, the J gene TRBJ2-1, with D possibly TRBD2 on 6 matching bases. This CDR3 is 16 amino acids long. Germline assignment: CDR1 SGHTA and CDR2 FQGNSA. Trimming stripped 6 bases from V and 8 bases from J, with 23 bases between. CDR3 region: CASRLTPRGDIYEQFF. The CDR3 DNA reads as TGTGCCAGCAGACTGACCCCCCGCGGGGATATATATGAGCAGTTCTTC.

As regards this clone: At one of its ends the junction is not consistent with the germline gene, which may arise from a read error. The chain combines TRBV2 with TRBJ1-2; D remains unclear. Germline V gene sequence: CDR1 SNHLY, CDR2 FYNNEI. The CDR3 covers 12 residues. In DNA form, the CDR3 reads TGTGCCAGCAGTGTCGGAGGTTCTGGCTACCCCTTC. Residues: CASSVGGSGYPF.

The CDR3 DNA reads as TGTGCCTGGAGTGAGGGACAGGGGATCCCAGATACGCAGTATTTT. Its translation is CAWSEGQGIPDTQYF. The chain recombines TRBV30 with TRBJ2-3; 10 nucleotides agree with TRBD1. CDR3 length equals 15 residues. V lost 1 base and J lost 4; bases outside the gene matches: 5. The germline V gene encodes CDR1 GTSNPN and CDR2 SVGIG (reference sequence).

The V gene is TRBV5-1, the J gene TRBJ2-7, with 8 bases aligning to TRBD2. V shed 4 bases, J shed 6 bases, and the junction held 9 bases outside the gene matches. This CDR3 comprises 14 residues. Germline lookup yields CDR1 SGHRS and CDR2 YFSETQ. CDR3 amino acids: CASSPGTRGGEQYF. The CDR3 nucleotides read TGCGCCAGCAGCCCAGGGACTAGGGGCGGCGAGCAGTACTTC.

This clone was observed once. The chain joins TRBV4-2 to TRBJ2-1; 10 bases line up with TRBD2. In germline, CDR1 is LGHNA, CDR2 YNFKEQ. The CDR3 totals 16 residues. Trimming removed 0 bases from V and 4 bases from J; junction bases left unmatched: 3. The CDR3 nucleotides read TGTGCCAGCAGCCAAGAAAGCGGGGGGGAATACAATGAGCAGTTCTTC. Translation: CASSQESGGEYNEQFF.

V usage is TRBV28 and J usage is TRBJ2-7, with 10 positions matching TRBD1. The CDR3 sequence is 14 residues long. Per germline, CDR1 MDHEN and CDR2 SYDVKM. Germline trimming cut 5 bases from V and 4 bases from J; bases unmatched to any gene: 5. DNA for the CDR3: TGTGCCAGCAGTATCAGGACAGGGGGTTACGAGCAGTACTTC. Amino acid sequence: CASSIRTGGYEQYF.

The chain links TRBV9 to TRBJ1-4; D possibly corresponds to TRBD1 (5 bases). The CDR3 loop spans 15 amino acids. Trimming shortened V by 0 bases and J by 4 bases, and 10 bases separated the two germline ends. Looked up from germline, CDR1 is SGDLS and CDR2 is YYNGEE. The CDR3 DNA sequence: TGTGCCAGCAGCGTAGAGGAGGGGTTTAATGAAAAACTGTTTTTT. Protein product: CASSVEEGFNEKLFF. The variable domain in full, with the rest retrieved from reference TRBV9 and TRBJ1-4, is DSGVTQTPKHLITATGQRVTLRCSPRSGDLSVYWYQQSLDQGLQFLIQYYNGEERAKGNILERFSAQQFPDLHSELNLSSLELGDSALYFCASSVEEGFNEKLFFGSGTQLSVL.

The chain links TRBV2 to TRBJ1-5, with D hard to call. The CDR3 is made up of 15 amino acids. Trimming pared 3 bases from V and 0 bases from J, leaving 9 bases between. Germline V CDR1 and CDR2: SNHLY, FYNNEI. The CDR3 protein is CASSEGDYSNQPQHF. DNA of the CDR3: TGTGCCAGCAGTGAGGGAGACTATAGCAATCAGCCCCAGCATTTT.

The rearrangement joins TRBV30 to TRBJ2-5; possibly TRBD1 for D (6 bases). CDR3 size: 13 residues. Trimming cost V 3 bases and J 2 bases, with 10 bases left between them. The germline gives CDR1 GTSNPN, CDR2 SVGIG (reference sequence). The CDR3 region is CAWSGQLQETQYF. CDR3 in DNA: TGTGCCTGGAGCGGACAGTTACAAGAGACCCAGTACTTC. The variable domain in full, with the rest retrieved from reference TRBV30 and TRBJ2-5, is SQTIHQWPATLVQPVGSPLSLECTVEGTSNPNLYWYRQAAGRGLQLLFYSVGIGQISSEVPQNLSASRPQDRQFILSSKKLLLSDSGFYLCAWSGQLQETQYFGPGTRLLVL.

This chain connects TRBV27 to TRBJ1-1, with TRBD1 matching 8 bases. The V and J ends lost 6 bases and 7 bases, in that order; junction bases with no gene match: 10. This CDR3 contains 14 residues. Per germline, CDR1 MNHEY and CDR2 SMNVEV (reference sequence). This chain's CDR3 is CASRTGTGSREAFF. In DNA form, the CDR3 reads TGTGCCAGCAGGACCGGGACAGGCTCTCGTGAAGCTTTCTTT.

The chain uses TRBV6-1 and TRBJ2-7; 9 nucleotides agree with TRBD2. V dropped 6 bases and J dropped 0; count of bases not matched to a gene: 6. The length of the CDR3 is 15 residues. The germline V gene encodes CDR1 MNHNS and CDR2 SASEGT. CDR3 coding DNA: TGTGCCAGCAGACGAAGTAGCGGGAGCTCCTACGAGCAGTACTTC. The encoded protein is CASRRSSGSSYEQYF.

This clone was seen more than once but under ten times. The genes are TRBV5-4 and TRBJ1-1; 7 nucleotides line up with TRBD1. After removal of 4 bases from V and 0 bases from J, the junction contained 6 bases not matched to a gene. The germline gives CDR1 SGHNT, CDR2 YYREEE (reference sequence). The CDR3 length is 15 residues. The CDR3 spells CASSLGTEMNTEAFF. CDR3 sequence (DNA): TGTGCCAGCAGCCTGGGGACAGAAATGAACACTGAAGCTTTCTTT.

The chain carries TRBV27 and TRBJ1-1, with 8 positions matching TRBD1. V was pared by 3 bases and J by 4 bases, with 4 bases of the junction left unmatched. From germline, CDR1 is MNHEY and CDR2 SMNVEV (reference sequence). The CDR3 consists of 14 residues. The CDR3: CASSLTGVGTEAFF. The DNA of the CDR3 is TGTGCCAGCAGTTTGACAGGGGTGGGCACTGAAGCTTTCTTT.

The V and J genes are TRBV9 and TRBJ2-6, with D perhaps matching TRBD2 (6 bases). CDR1 is SGDLS and CDR2 is YYNGEE in the germline V gene. V lost 1 base to trimming and J lost 1 base, with 18 bases between them. The CDR3 runs to 19 residues. CDR3 amino acids: CASSVYGGGVLSGANVLTF. The CDR3 nucleotides read TGTGCCAGCAGCGTATATGGGGGAGGTGTCTTATCTGGGGCCAACGTCCTGACTTTC.

The chain joins TRBV7-9 to TRBJ2-5, with TRBD2 matching 8 bases. J gave up 4 bases and V 5 bases, and 18 bases lay outside the gene matches. The CDR3 contains 18 residues. CDR1 and CDR2 from the germline V gene are SEHNR and FQNEAQ (reference sequence). The CDR3 spells CASSDPGLVFLKRETQYF. DNA for the CDR3: TGTGCCAGCAGCGACCCGGGACTAGTGTTCCTAAAGCGAGAGACCCAGTACTTC.

This clone has a handful of counts. DNA of the CDR3: TGTGCCAGCAGTACCCACCTTAGCGGGAGAGGGGAGAAGACCCAGTACTTC. Translation: CASSTHLSGRGEKTQYF. V gene TRBV5-6 combines with J gene TRBJ2-5, with TRBD2 matching over 9 bases. Germline lookup yields CDR1 SGHDT and CDR2 YYEEEE. The CDR3 totals 17 residues. Unmatched junction bases numbered 17, after V lost 5 bases and J lost 6 bases.

In regard to this clone: One end of the junction varies from germline; a read error may be responsible. The V call is TRBV7-9, the J call TRBJ2-3; D might be TRBD1 (6 bases). The CDR3 consists of 12 residues. CDR1 and CDR2 (germline): SEHNR, FQNEAQ (reference sequence). The CDR3 spells CSSSLDSRTQYF. The CDR3 bases are TGTTCCAGCAGCTTGGACAGTAGAACGCAGTATTTT.

The chain recombines TRBV6-6 with TRBJ2-1; D unclear. This CDR3 has 11 amino acids. V was shortened by 2 bases and J by 12 bases, with 8 bases between the two germline ends. CDR1 MNHNY and CDR2 SVGAGI come from the germline V gene (reference sequence). The DNA for the CDR3 is TGTGCCAGCAGTTACGGCACATGGCAGTTCTTC. It codes for CASSYGTWQFF.

This chain uses TRBV5-1 with TRBJ2-2, with D perhaps TRBD1 (6 bases). This CDR3 spans 15 amino acids. Germline CDR1 SGHRS, CDR2 YFSETQ. V was cut by 0 bases and J by 2 bases, with 8 bases left in between. The CDR3: CASSLGQVNTGELFF. The CDR3 DNA is TGCGCCAGCAGCTTGGGACAGGTCAACACCGGGGAGCTGTTTTTT.

The chain carries TRBV19 and TRBJ2-7; possibly TRBD1 for D (6 bases). The CDR3 extends over 14 amino acids. Germline V gene lookup returns CDR1 LNHDA and CDR2 SQIVND (reference sequence). The V gene lost 3 bases and the J gene lost 0 bases, with 9 bases spanning the gap. The CDR3 reads CASSMAGVSYEQYF. DNA of the CDR3: TGTGCCAGTAGTATGGCAGGGGTCTCCTACGAGCAGTACTTC.

This clone was recorded only once. This rearrangement joins TRBV5-1 to TRBJ1-6; D unclear. V lost 0 bases and J 7 bases, leaving 8 bases between the germline ends. Germline CDR1 and CDR2: SGHRS and YFSETQ. The CDR3 contains 14 residues. CDR3 sequence: CASSLEQKNSPLHF. CDR3 nucleotide sequence: TGCGCCAGCAGCTTGGAACAGAAAAATTCACCCCTCCACTTT. Variable domain in full (rest from reference TRBV5-1 and TRBJ1-6): KAGVTQTPRYLIKTRGQQVTLSCSPISGHRSVSWYQQTPGQGLQFLFEYFSETQRNKGNFPGRFSGRQFSNSRSEMNVSTLELGDSALYLCASSLEQKNSPLHFGNGTRLTVT.

The genes are TRBV2 and TRBJ2-7, with TRBD1 matching over 8 bases. Trimming cost V 4 bases and J 3 bases; bases outside gene matches: 2. CDR3 length equals 13 residues. CDR1 and CDR2 (germline): SNHLY, FYNNEI. CDR3 DNA: TGTGCCAGCAGTGTGGACAGGGACTACGAGCAGTACTTC. Protein sequence: CASSVDRDYEQYF.

The rearrangement links TRBV5-1 to TRBJ1-1, with 8 bases aligning to TRBD1. The CDR3 has 15 residues. Germline V gene lookup returns CDR1 SGHRS and CDR2 YFSETQ. Losses at the gene ends were 4 bases for V and 7 bases for J; bases not matched to a gene: 12. CDR3 coding DNA: TGCGCCAGCAGCATTTGGACAGGGAAAGGGGTTGAAGCTTTCTTT. Translation: CASSIWTGKGVEAFF.

The chain uses TRBV14 and TRBJ2-7, with a possible D match to TRBD2 (5 bases). There are 14 residues in the CDR3. Germline V gene sequence: CDR1 SGHDN, CDR2 FVKESK. Trimming shortened V by 4 bases and J by 0 bases, and 10 bases separated the two germline ends. The CDR3 DNA reads as TGTGCCAGCAGCCCCGCGGGTGGCTCCTACGAGCAGTACTTC. Translated: CASSPAGGSYEQYF.

The genes are TRBV15 and TRBJ2-7, with D tentatively TRBD2 (5 bases). V dropped 0 bases and J dropped 6 bases, with 9 bases sitting between them. This CDR3 region has 13 residues. The germline V gene has CDR1 LNHNV and CDR2 YYDKDF (reference sequence). DNA for the CDR3: TGTGCCACCAGCAGAGATTACCGGGGCGAGCAGTACTTC. Amino acid sequence: CATSRDYRGEQYF.

The chain employs TRBV28 and TRBJ1-1; D might be TRBD1 (5 bases). CDR3 length equals 14 residues. Trimming took off 3 bases at V and 0 bases at J, with 8 bases between the two ends. Germline V gene sequence: CDR1 MDHEN, CDR2 SYDVKM. The CDR3 loop is CASSFGGLNTEAFF. For the CDR3, the DNA is TGTGCCAGCAGTTTCGGGGGTTTGAACACTGAAGCTTTCTTT.

V is TRBV28 and J is TRBJ2-3; D is perhaps TRBD2 (5 bases). The CDR3 has 17 residues. Germline V gives CDR1 MDHEN, CDR2 SYDVKM. Trimming removed 5 bases at V and 3 bases at J, with 21 bases between. The CDR3 DNA sequence: TGTGCCAGCAGTCCACTCAGAAGGGCGGGTAGTACAGATACGCAGTATTTT. It yields the protein CASSPLRRAGSTDTQYF. Complete variable domain (other parts from reference TRBV28 and TRBJ2-3): DVKVTQSSRYLVKRTGEKVFLECVQDMDHENMFWYRQDPGLGLRLIYFSYDVKMKEKGDIPEGYSVSREKKERFSLILESASTNQTSMYLCASSPLRRAGSTDTQYFGPGTRLTVL.